The 21 T cell receptor beta chains reported below all come from one sample, sequenced in a study of identical twins. One entry per CDR3 protein, called by TCRdb with MiXCR from the 5' RACE reads. The sample includes 520,000 or so distinct CDR3 sequences, 22% of them seen just once. These same records also appear under a second study, on T cells expressing NK-cell markers.

The specimen was CD4+ T cells sorted from blood. These receptors were collected from a woman between 18 and 29 years old in good health.

The rearrangement uses TRBV10-3 and TRBJ2-1; 13 bases align to TRBD2. Germline V gene lookup returns CDR1 ENHRY and CDR2 SYGVKD. The CDR3 runs 14 residues. V shed 10 bases and J 8 bases; nucleotides not matched to a gene: 8. The CDR3 region has the DNA TGTGCCACCGCCGTACTAGCGGGAGGGGATGAGCAGTTCTTC. As protein: CATAVLAGGDEQFF.

This clonotype was seen at least ten times. J is TRBJ1-2 and V is TRBV7-9; the match to TRBD1 covers 7 bases. The CDR3 has 15 amino acids. The V segment lost 2 bases and the J segment 4 bases; nucleotides outside the gene matches: 7. The germline V gene encodes CDR1 SEHNR and CDR2 FQNEAQ (reference sequence). DNA for the CDR3: TGTGCCAGCAGCTTATTTAATGCAGGGGGCTATGGCTACACCTTC. Protein: CASSLFNAGGYGYTF.

The chain joins TRBV20-1 to TRBJ2-1; maybe TRBD2 (5 bases). The CDR3 covers 11 residues. CDR1 and CDR2 (germline): DFQATT, SNEGSKA (reference sequence). The CDR3 loop is CRAGGSNEQFF. CDR3 nucleotides: TGCAGGGCCGGAGGCAGCAATGAGCAGTTCTTC.

This clonotype appeared a few times. The V call is TRBV20-1, the J call TRBJ2-2; the match to TRBD1 covers 7 bases. The germline V gene encodes CDR1 DFQATT and CDR2 SNEGSKA (reference sequence). The CDR3 is 14 residues long. V was pared by 5 bases and J by 1 base, with 4 bases of the junction left unmatched. The CDR3 loop reads CSAGRGRNTGELFF. The CDR3 DNA reads TGCAGTGCTGGCAGGGGGAGGAACACCGGGGAGCTGTTTTTT.

The chain links TRBV20-1 to TRBJ2-5, with D perhaps matching TRBD2 (5 bases). This CDR3 comprises 11 residues. The germline V gene has CDR1 DFQATT and CDR2 SNEGSKA (reference sequence). Trimming removed 6 bases at V and 10 bases at J, with 15 bases between. The chain's CDR3 is CSARGPNIQYF. The CDR3 nucleotides read TGCAGTGCCCGAGGGCCGAACATCCAGTACTTC.

This clonotype was seen a handful of times. The genes are TRBV20-1 and TRBJ1-5; TRBD1 aligns across 7 bases. The CDR3 runs 15 residues. Germline trimming cut 4 bases from V and 4 bases from J; bases unmatched to any gene: 10. The germline CDR1 and CDR2 sequences are DFQATT and SNEGSKA (reference sequence). CDR3 residues: CSATRQGVYNQPQHF. The DNA of the CDR3 is TGCAGTGCTACCAGACAGGGTGTCTATAATCAGCCCCAGCATTTT.

The rearrangement links TRBV11-3 to TRBJ2-1; possible D gene TRBD1, 5 bases. CDR1 SGHNT and CDR2 YENEEA come from the germline V gene. Trimming shortened V by 5 bases and J by 10 bases, and 12 bases separated the two germline ends. This CDR3 is 12 amino acids long. CDR3 sequence reads: CASSVLGHEQFF. Here the CDR3 DNA reads TGTGCCAGCAGCGTCCTGGGGCACGAGCAGTTCTTC.

This clonotype was observed a handful of times. J is TRBJ2-7 and V is TRBV20-1; the D is unclear. This CDR3 region has 13 residues. Germline lookup yields CDR1 DFQATT and CDR2 SNEGSKA (reference sequence). V shed 5 bases and J shed 5 bases, with 16 bases lying between them. CDR3 sequence reads: CSAQRTPRDEQYF. The CDR3 DNA reads TGCAGTGCTCAACGGACCCCAAGGGACGAGCAGTACTTC.

The chain joins TRBV6-5 to TRBJ2-1, with 14 bases aligning to TRBD2. There are 15 residues in the CDR3. V shed 2 bases and J 9 bases; nucleotides not matched to a gene: 3. Germline loops: CDR1 MNHEY, CDR2 SVGAGI. The CDR3 is CASSYGTSGRGEQFF. The DNA of the CDR3 is TGTGCCAGCAGTTACGGGACTAGCGGGAGAGGTGAGCAGTTCTTC.

The rearrangement uses TRBV6-5 and TRBJ2-7; D perhaps matches TRBD2 (6 bases). CDR3 length equals 15 residues. CDR1 MNHEY and CDR2 SVGAGI come from the germline V gene. Deletions cut 0 bases from V and 3 bases from J, with 12 bases between. CDR3 bases: TGTGCCAGCAGTTACTCGGATTGGGGGGTCTACGAGCAGTACTTC. This codes for CASSYSDWGVYEQYF.

This chain links TRBV20-1 with TRBJ1-1, with D unclear. The CDR3 runs to 14 residues. Trimming pared 0 bases from V and 1 base from J, leaving 9 bases between. Per the germline V gene, CDR1 is DFQATT and CDR2 is SNEGSKA (reference sequence). This chain's CDR3 is CSARDQQWNTEAFF. The CDR3 nucleotides read TGCAGTGCTAGAGATCAACAGTGGAACACTGAAGCTTTCTTT.

This clonotype was detected only a few times. This chain links TRBV5-1 with TRBJ1-1; the D is unclear. V was clipped by 5 bases and J by 1 base, with 15 bases between them. The V gene's germline CDR1 is SGHRS and CDR2 YFSETQ. The CDR3 covers 15 residues. As DNA, the CDR3 is TGCGCCAGCAGTCTCAGGTTTTCTGCGAACACTGAAGCTTTCTTT. This gives the protein CASSLRFSANTEAFF.

The V and J genes are TRBV3-1 and TRBJ1-1; D is undetermined. Trimming stripped 0 bases from V and 9 bases from J, with 14 bases between. In germline, CDR1 is LGHDT, CDR2 YNNKEL (reference sequence). The CDR3 is 14 amino acids. As DNA, the CDR3 is TGTGCCAGCAGCCAAGATCGGAGACTACGGCAAGCTTTCTTT. It yields the protein CASSQDRRLRQAFF.

This clonotype was seen at least ten times. This chain joins TRBV11-2 and TRBJ1-1; 9 nucleotides match TRBD1. The germline gives CDR1 SGHAT, CDR2 FQNNGV. V lost 3 bases and J lost 0; bases outside the gene matches: 2. This CDR3 spans 15 amino acids. The CDR3 spells CASSLGQGLNTEAFF. The CDR3 region has the DNA TGTGCCAGCAGCTTGGGACAGGGCTTGAACACTGAAGCTTTCTTT.

The genes are TRBV29-1 and TRBJ1-1, with TRBD1 as a possible D gene (5 bases). The V gene's germline CDR1 is SQVTM and CDR2 ANQGSEA. This CDR3 is 12 amino acids long. V was cut by 2 bases and J by 4 bases, with 8 bases left in between. CDR3 in amino acids: CSVERGGTEAFF. The CDR3 DNA reads TGCAGCGTTGAAAGGGGTGGCACTGAAGCTTTCTTT.

This clonotype appeared a few times. The V gene is TRBV12-3 or TRBV12-4, the J gene TRBJ1-6; D possibly corresponds to TRBD1 (5 bases). Trimming pared 0 bases from V and 10 bases from J, leaving 13 bases between. The CDR3 totals 15 residues. DNA for the CDR3: TGTGCCAGCAGTTTAGCTGGGGGGATGGGGTCACCCCTCCACTTT. Residues: CASSLAGGMGSPLHF.

The rearrangement links TRBV6-5 to TRBJ2-1, with D uncertain. This CDR3 comprises 13 residues. Germline lookup yields CDR1 MNHEY and CDR2 SVGAGI. Trimming took off 5 bases at V and 8 bases at J, with 13 bases between the two ends. CDR3 DNA: TGTGCCAGCAGTATACCGGGCCTGGATGAGCAGTTCTTC. It is translated as CASSIPGLDEQFF.

The chain links TRBV20-1 to TRBJ2-7, with 14 bases matching TRBD2. The CDR3 runs 18 residues. Germline CDR1 DFQATT, CDR2 SNEGSKA (reference sequence). V trimming: 1 base; J trimming: 3 bases; junction bases outside the gene matches: 11. CDR3 protein: CSARVASGLAGADYEQYF. The CDR3 DNA sequence: TGCAGTGCTAGAGTAGCTTCGGGACTAGCGGGAGCGGACTACGAGCAGTACTTC.

Many counts were recorded for this clonotype. The CDR3 DNA reads TGCAGTGCTAGAGATCGACGGGGCCCCGGATATTTT. It codes for CSARDRRGPGYF. This rearrangement joins TRBV20-1 to TRBJ2-3; either TRBD1 or TRBD2 may fit D (5 bases each). Trimming removed 0 bases at V and 15 bases at J, with 16 bases between. CDR1 and CDR2 (germline): DFQATT, SNEGSKA (reference sequence). The CDR3 is 12 amino acids.

This clonotype showed up just a few times. The J gene is TRBJ2-7, the V gene TRBV12-3 or TRBV12-4, with D possibly being TRBD1 or TRBD2 (6 bases each). V lost 0 bases to trimming and J lost 7 bases, with 13 bases between them. The CDR3 consists of 14 residues. CDR3: CASSLAGGLMEQYF. The CDR3, as DNA: TGTGCCAGCAGTTTAGCAGGGGGGCTCATGGAGCAGTACTTC.

In DNA, the CDR3 is TGTGCCAGCAGCTTAGTCCTTGACAATGAGCAGTTCTTC. Translation gives CASSLVLDNEQFF. V usage is TRBV11-2 and J usage is TRBJ2-1; the D is unclear. V was trimmed by 1 base and J by 5 bases, leaving 6 bases between them. Looked up from germline, CDR1 is SGHAT and CDR2 is FQNNGV. The CDR3 is 13 amino acids.